The 27 T cell receptor beta chains below all came from one sample that was sequenced in a study of molecular identifiers for immune sequencing clone quantification. TCRdb processed the PCR reads anew with MiXCR; each CDR3 protein has one entry. Among 85,000 to 95,000 distinct CDR3 sequences, roughly 19% were seen once, and the ten largest hold about 0.85%. Sequences were obtained from naive CD8+ T cells from blood, with Jurkat cell RNA spiked in. As for subset: FACS-sorted CD8+CD4-CCR7+CD45RA+ naive T cells. Source of these receptors: a human donor in good health. Some libraries in this study had Jurkat cell RNA spiked in.

In its sample, this clonotype was seen many times. The chain uses TRBV7-2 and TRBJ2-5, with D perhaps TRBD2 (5 bases). The CDR3 is made up of 16 amino acids. Per germline, CDR1 SGHTA and CDR2 FQGNSA. The V and J ends lost 2 bases and 1 base respectively, with 14 bases between them. The CDR3 bases are TGTGCCAGCAGCTTATCGGTTAGCGCGGTCCAAGAGACCCAGTACTTC. It yields the protein CASSLSVSAVQETQYF. The full variable domain, with the rest looked up from reference TRBV7-2 and TRBJ2-5, is GAGVSQSPSNKVTEKGKDVELRCDPISGHTALYWYRQSLGQGLEFLIYFQGNSAPDKSGLPSDRFSAERTGGSVSTLTIQRTQQEDSAVYLCASSLSVSAVQETQYFGPGTRLLVL.

In regard to this clonotype: This clone may be a read error of a much larger clone one base away. V and J are TRBV20-1 and TRBJ2-5; either TRBD1 or TRBD2 may supply D (5 bases each). Germline-derived CDR1 and CDR2 are DFQATT and SNEGSKA (reference sequence). The CDR3 length is 12 residues. CDR3: CSASQPSGTQCF. CDR3 DNA sequence: TGCAGTGCTAGTCAACCATCGGGGACCCAGTGCTTC.

Comment on this clonotype: A single base separates this from a much larger clone, so it may be a read error. V and J are TRBV2 and TRBJ2-7, with a weak D call TRBD1 (5 bases). This CDR3 is 14 amino acids long. Germline CDR1 reads SNHLY; CDR2 reads FYNNEI. The CDR3, as DNA: TGTGCCAGCGGTGATTGGCCAGGGCCCTACGAGCAGTACTTC. It encodes CASGDWPGPYEQYF.

The chain combines TRBV10-3 with TRBJ2-3; 11 bases are shared with TRBD2. CDR1 ENHRY and CDR2 SYGVKD come from the germline V gene. The CDR3 runs to 22 residues. V was pared by 3 bases and J by 2 bases, with 22 bases of the junction left unmatched. The CDR3 DNA follows: TGTGCCATCAGTGATCTACCGGAGGCTAGCGGGGGGCTCCTACTTAACACAGATACGCAGTATTTT. Translated: CAISDLPEASGGLLLNTDTQYF.

Many counts were recorded for this clonotype. The rearrangement uses TRBV5-1 and TRBJ2-7; 7 bases agree with TRBD1. The germline V gene encodes CDR1 SGHRS and CDR2 YFSETQ. The CDR3 contains 14 residues. V shed 3 bases and J 5 bases; nucleotides not matched to a gene: 8. The CDR3 protein is CASSSTDRTDEQYF. DNA for the CDR3: TGCGCCAGCAGCTCGACGGACAGGACTGACGAGCAGTACTTC.

V usage is TRBV27 and J usage is TRBJ1-5; weak D call: TRBD1 (5 bases). This CDR3 contains 15 residues. V dropped 5 bases and J dropped 2 bases, with 13 bases sitting between them. Germline V gene sequence: CDR1 MNHEY, CDR2 SMNVEV (reference sequence). CDR3 DNA: TGTGCCAGCAGTCTCGAGGGGTCGGGCAATCAGCCCCAGCATTTT. Translated, it gives CASSLEGSGNQPQHF.

This clonotype occurred many times. J is TRBJ1-1 and V is TRBV7-9; a possible D gene is TRBD1 (5 bases). The CDR3 runs 17 residues. Trimming took 6 bases from V and 0 from J, leaving 20 bases between them. Germline CDR1 SEHNR, CDR2 FQNEAQ (reference sequence). The CDR3: CASRPPAGREMNTEAFF. The CDR3 DNA is TGTGCCAGCAGACCTCCGGCGGGCAGGGAGATGAACACTGAAGCTTTCTTT.

Points on this clonotype: This may be a read error: a much more frequent sequence differs by one nucleotide. This chain links TRBV19 with TRBJ2-7, with 8 bases lining up with TRBD1. CDR1 and CDR2 (germline): LNHDA, SQIVND (reference sequence). This CDR3 region has 14 residues. CDR3 residues: CVSSMWTGSYEQYF. CDR3 bases: TGTGTCAGTAGTATGTGGACAGGGTCCTACGAGCAGTACTTC.

This clonotype was found many times. The rearrangement uses TRBV5-1 and TRBJ2-2; TRBD2 might be the D (6 bases). Trimming removed 5 bases from V and 0 bases from J, with 11 bases in between. This CDR3 spans 15 amino acids. Per the germline V gene, CDR1 is SGHRS and CDR2 is YFSETQ. CDR3 in DNA: TGCGCCAGCAGTCTGATAGCGGCGAACACCGGGGAGCTGTTTTTT. It encodes CASSLIAANTGELFF.

Notes on this clonotype: Likely a read error: the CDR3 ends without its conserved phenylalanine or tryptophan. The chain has TRBV7-2 and TRBJ2-3; 8 nucleotides match TRBD1. The CDR3 is made up of 15 amino acids. Trimming took 4 bases from V and 6 from J; bases not matched to a gene: 9. Germline V gene data show CDR1 as SGHTA and CDR2 as FQGNSA. CDR3 nucleotide sequence: TGTGCCAGCAGCTCCCTAGGACAGGGTTCGGATACGCAGTATTCT. Translated, it gives CASSSLGQGSDTQYS.

This clonotype has at least ten counts. The J gene is TRBJ2-5, the V gene TRBV9; 12 nucleotides line up with TRBD2. Germline assignment: CDR1 SGDLS and CDR2 YYNGEE. The CDR3 is 16 amino acids. The V segment lost 3 bases and the J segment 0 bases; nucleotides outside the gene matches: 3. CDR3 residues: CASSAGLAGYQETQYF. CDR3 bases: TGTGCCAGCAGCGCTGGACTAGCGGGGTACCAAGAGACCCAGTACTTC.

This clonotype appeared many times. V usage is TRBV28 and J usage is TRBJ2-5; 9 bases align to TRBD1. CDR3 size: 15 residues. Germline V gene lookup returns CDR1 MDHEN and CDR2 SYDVKM. V shed 7 bases and J 7 bases; nucleotides not matched to a gene: 13. In DNA, the CDR3 is TGTGCCAGCACCTCTGGGGACAGGGTAGGCAGGACCCAGTACTTC. This translates into CASTSGDRVGRTQYF.

This clonotype was seen ten or more times. This sequence joins TRBV6-1 and TRBJ1-1, with 7 bases that match TRBD1. V trimming: 4 bases; J trimming: 1 base; junction bases outside the gene matches: 9. CDR1 is MNHNS and CDR2 is SASEGT in the germline V gene. The CDR3 sequence is 16 residues long. The CDR3 reads CASSALTGVPNTEAFF. The CDR3 DNA is TGTGCCAGCAGTGCTCTAACAGGGGTCCCGAACACTGAAGCTTTCTTT.

This clonotype was counted ten times or more. J is TRBJ2-7 and V is TRBV10-3, with D tentatively TRBD2 (5 bases). The CDR3 consists of 12 residues. Germline CDR1 ENHRY, CDR2 SYGVKD. The V end lost 8 bases, the J end lost 6 bases, and 14 bases lay between the germline ends. Here the CDR3 DNA reads TGTGCCATCTCCGAGGGAATCGGCGAGCAGTACTTC. It is translated as CAISEGIGEQYF.

A word on this clonotype: This may come from a read error, since a much larger clone is one base off. The V and J genes are TRBV7-2 and TRBJ2-7; TRBD1 agrees at 12 bases. CDR3 size: 16 residues. From germline, CDR1 is SGHTA and CDR2 FQGNSA. The CDR3 loop is CASSLGPGQGADEQHF. CDR3 coding DNA: TGTGCCAGCAGCTTAGGGCCGGGACAGGGGGCCGACGAGCAGCACTTC. Together with reference TRBV7-2 and TRBJ2-7, the CDR3 gives the full variable domain: GAGVSQSPSNKVTEKGKDVELRCDPISGHTALYWYRQSLGQGLEFLIYFQGNSAPDKSGLPSDRFSAERTGGSVSTLTIQRTQQEDSAVYLCASSLGPGQGADEQHFGPGTRLTVT.

The rearrangement joins TRBV19 to TRBJ2-7, with a possible D match to TRBD1 (6 bases). This CDR3 comprises 16 residues. The V gene's germline CDR1 is LNHDA and CDR2 SQIVND (reference sequence). Trimming left V 1 base short and J 2 bases short, with 15 bases between. The CDR3 DNA reads TGTGCCAGTAGTATAGGCTCTGGACAGATACCCTACGAGCAGTACTTC. Protein product: CASSIGSGQIPYEQYF.

Concerning this clonotype itself: This clone may be a read error of a much larger clone one base away. The rearrangement joins TRBV7-9 to TRBJ2-1; D unresolved. The CDR3 covers 14 residues. The germline CDR1 and CDR2 sequences are SEHNR and FQNEAQ (reference sequence). The CDR3 loop is CASSPFSVLIERFF. The CDR3 DNA sequence: TGTGCCAGCAGCCCATTTTCAGTACTCATTGAGCGGTTCTTC.

With respect to this clonotype: This may be a read error: a much more frequent sequence differs by one nucleotide. This chain links TRBV9 with TRBJ2-1; 9 positions match TRBD2. CDR3 size: 15 residues. J lost 12 bases, V lost 3 bases, and 13 bases had no gene match. Germline V gene sequence: CDR1 SGDLS, CDR2 YYNGEE. The CDR3 spells CASSATTSGPWGQFF. CDR3 DNA: TGTGCCAGCAGCGCAACAACTAGCGGGCCCTGGGGGCAGTTCTTC.

Note on this clonotype: This may stem from a read error, because a much larger clone lies one nucleotide away. The chain uses TRBV4-3 and TRBJ1-1; D remains unclear. Germline V CDR1 and CDR2: LGHNA, YSLEER. The CDR3 covers 12 residues. The CDR3 sequence: CASGHWGTEAFF. The CDR3 bases are TGCGCCAGCGGCCATTGGGGCACTGAAGCTTTCTTT.

This clonotype was seen more than once but under ten times. A read error may explain this, as a much larger clone is one base away. The chain employs TRBV29-1 and TRBJ1-1, with TRBD1 matching over 7 bases. The CDR3 sequence is 13 residues long. Germline V gene lookup returns CDR1 SQVTM and CDR2 ANQGSEA. CDR3 region: CSVRLTGNTEASF. DNA of the CDR3: TGCAGCGTAAGACTGACAGGGAACACTGAAGCTTCCTTT.

In its sample, this clonotype was seen many times. The chain uses TRBV7-6 and TRBJ2-2; D might be TRBD2 (5 bases). Trimming took 3 bases from V and 5 from J, leaving 7 bases between them. CDR1 is SGHVS and CDR2 is FNYEAQ in the germline V gene. The CDR3 loop spans 13 amino acids. The CDR3 here is CASSFTGTGELFF. CDR3 bases: TGTGCCAGCAGCTTCACGGGAACCGGGGAGCTGTTTTTT.

This clonotype came up many times. The V call is TRBV7-6, the J call TRBJ2-5, with TRBD1 identical over 11 bases. CDR1 and CDR2 from the germline V gene are SGHVS and FNYEAQ. V trimming: 5 bases; J trimming: 0 bases; junction bases outside the gene matches: 5. CDR3 length: 16 residues. CDR3 sequence: CASSTWTGGNQETQYF. CDR3 in DNA: TGTGCCAGCAGCACGTGGACAGGGGGCAACCAAGAGACCCAGTACTTC.

This clonotype was observed a few times. The rearrangement links TRBV7-6 to TRBJ2-1; D might be TRBD1 (6 bases). The length of the CDR3 is 11 residues. The germline V gene has CDR1 SGHVS and CDR2 FNYEAQ. V gave up 7 bases and J gave up 7 bases, with 8 bases separating them. The CDR3 reads CASIQGNEQFF. In DNA, the CDR3 is TGTGCCAGCATACAGGGAAATGAGCAGTTCTTC.

This clonotype was recorded at least ten times. The V and J genes are TRBV4-3 and TRBJ1-5; D uncertain. Germline V gene sequence: CDR1 LGHNA, CDR2 YSLEER. The V gene lost 1 base and the J gene lost 1 base, with 8 bases spanning the gap. The CDR3 runs 15 residues. The CDR3 spells CASSQVLKSNQPQHF. In DNA, the CDR3 is TGCGCCAGCAGCCAAGTTTTGAAGAGCAATCAGCCCCAGCATTTT.

There are many counts of this clonotype. This chain links TRBV4-2 with TRBJ2-1; D unresolved. Germline V lookup: CDR1 LGHNA, CDR2 YNFKEQ. This CDR3 spans 13 amino acids. Between the trimmed V and J ends, which lost 1 base and 7 bases, there was a span of 8 bases. The CDR3 coding sequence is TGTGCCAGCAGCCAAGCTAACGGAAATGAGCAGTTCTTC. It codes for CASSQANGNEQFF.

This chain links TRBV7-9 with TRBJ2-2, with D perhaps matching TRBD2 (6 bases). Trimming took off 3 bases at V and 3 bases at J, with 14 bases between the two ends. The CDR3 sequence is 16 residues long. Germline V gives CDR1 SEHNR, CDR2 FQNEAQ (reference sequence). The CDR3 sequence: CASSFPGGDDTGELFF. Written as DNA, the CDR3 is TGTGCCAGCAGCTTCCCCGGAGGGGACGACACCGGGGAGCTGTTTTTT. Full variable domain (rest looked up from reference TRBV7-9 and TRBJ2-2): DTGVSQNPRHKITKRGQNVTFRCDPISEHNRLYWYRQTLGQGPEFLTYFQNEAQLEKSRLLSDRFSAERPKGSFSTLEIQRTEQGDSAMYLCASSFPGGDDTGELFFGEGSRLTVL.

This clonotype was picked up many times. This chain connects TRBV5-4 to TRBJ2-7; D is perhaps TRBD2 (6 bases). Trimming shortened V by 2 bases and J by 2 bases, and 11 bases separated the two germline ends. Per the germline V gene, CDR1 is SGHNT and CDR2 is YYREEE (reference sequence). The CDR3 runs to 14 residues. The CDR3 DNA follows: TGTGCCAGCAGCTTCGGGGGAGAGACCTACGAGCAGTACTTC. Its protein product is CASSFGGETYEQYF.